Shown below are 19 T cell receptor beta chains from a single sample sequenced in a study of blood T cells in healthy people across ages. A second PCR, run for about 7 to 11 cycles, used a sample-barcoded 5' primer plus a J-beta primer mix. TCRdb re-analysed the 5' RACE reads in MiXCR, keeping a single row per CDR3 protein. Counted here are roughly 800,000 distinct CDR3 sequences, about 53% occurring once; the ten biggest clones make up around 41%. The specimen was blood. The receptors were sampled from a man older than 75 in good health.

The chain carries TRBV27 and TRBJ2-3; 12 bases match TRBD1. Germline V gene sequence: CDR1 MNHEY, CDR2 SMNVEV (reference sequence). Unmatched junction bases numbered 20, after V lost 8 bases and J lost 14 bases. The CDR3 runs to 16 residues. The CDR3 reads CASQRRDRGLDRYAYF. The CDR3 nucleotides are TGTGCCAGCCAGCGTAGGGACAGGGGGCTGGACCGATACGCGTATTTT.

CDR3 amino acids: CASSVDREAYF. The CDR3 bases are TGTGCCAGCAGCGTGGACAGGGAGGCGTACTTC. V is TRBV7-2 and J is TRBJ2-4; 8 nucleotides line up with TRBD1. Germline lookup yields CDR1 SGHTA and CDR2 FQGNSA. The CDR3 is 11 residues long. V shed 5 bases and J 15 bases; nucleotides not matched to a gene: 6.

The V and J genes are TRBV10-3 and TRBJ1-1, with 7 nucleotides matching TRBD1. Germline lookup yields CDR1 ENHRY and CDR2 SYGVKD. This CDR3 is 14 amino acids long. V trimming: 8 bases; J trimming: 2 bases; junction bases outside the gene matches: 8. CDR3 DNA: TGTGCCATCCGGGGGGACAGATTCAACACTGAAGCTTTCTTT. This encodes CAIRGDRFNTEAFF.

With regard to this clonotype: One junction end disagrees with the germline gene, perhaps due to a read error. J is TRBJ2-7 and V is TRBV4-2; TRBD1 matches at 7 bases. The germline gives CDR1 LGHNA, CDR2 YNFKEQ. The CDR3 consists of 16 residues. The CDR3 bases are TGTGCCGGCAGACAAGCGACCGGGACAGAGTTCTACGAGCAGTACTTC. This translates into CAGRQATGTEFYEQYF.

V gene TRBV20-1 combines with J gene TRBJ2-1; 8 bases match TRBD1. The CDR3 is made up of 14 amino acids. Germline loops: CDR1 DFQATT, CDR2 SNEGSKA (reference sequence). V lost 0 bases, J lost 3 bases, and 1 base stayed unmatched. The CDR3 sequence is CSARDRGHYNEQFF. The CDR3 DNA follows: TGCAGTGCTAGAGACAGGGGGCACTACAATGAGCAGTTCTTC.

V usage is TRBV5-1 and J usage is TRBJ2-7, with TRBD2 matching over 9 bases. CDR1 and CDR2 from the germline V gene are SGHRS and YFSETQ. The V gene end was trimmed by 6 bases and the J gene end by 7 bases; junction bases not matched to a gene: 11. The CDR3 extends over 14 amino acids. The CDR3 is CASKEAAGGNEQYF. Written as DNA, the CDR3 is TGCGCCAGCAAAGAGGCAGCGGGAGGCAATGAGCAGTACTTC.

This chain joins TRBV30 and TRBJ2-5, with a tentative D call TRBD2 (6 bases). V was shortened by 1 base and J by 1 base, with 7 bases between the two germline ends. Germline values: CDR1 GTSNPN, CDR2 SVGIG (reference sequence). This CDR3 region has 13 residues. The CDR3 is CAWSGGLQETQYF. DNA of the CDR3: TGTGCCTGGAGTGGGGGACTCCAAGAGACCCAGTACTTC.

The chain combines TRBV6-1 with TRBJ2-5; D is ambiguous. The length of the CDR3 is 11 residues. Germline V CDR1 and CDR2: MNHNS, SASEGT. V gave up 6 bases and J gave up 7 bases, with 9 bases separating them. The CDR3 region is CASRMERTQYF. As DNA, the CDR3 is TGTGCCAGCAGAATGGAGAGGACCCAGTACTTC.

The V and J genes are TRBV24-1 and TRBJ2-5, with D tentatively TRBD1 (6 bases). Deletions cut 3 bases from V and 0 bases from J, with 13 bases between. The CDR3 consists of 16 residues. Per germline, CDR1 KGHDR and CDR2 SFDVKD. CDR3 loop: CATSDPTGTYQETQYF. For the CDR3, the DNA is TGTGCCACCAGTGATCCTACAGGGACGTACCAAGAGACCCAGTACTTC.

The chain links TRBV9 to TRBJ1-1, with D maybe TRBD1 (6 bases). Trimming shortened V by 2 bases and J by 7 bases, and 21 bases separated the two germline ends. The CDR3 has 16 amino acids. Germline V gene data show CDR1 as SGDLS and CDR2 as YYNGEE. CDR3: CASSVDPYTDRSEAFF. CDR3 sequence (DNA): TGTGCCAGCAGCGTCGACCCCTACACGGACAGAAGTGAAGCTTTCTTT.

Only a few counts were recorded for this clonotype. The gene calls are TRBV21-1 and TRBJ2-3; the listed D gene, TRBD2, was not tested against the DNA. TRBV21-1 counts as a pseudogene. The CDR3 runs to 17 residues. The CDR3 DNA follows: TGTGCCAGCAGCAAAACTAGCGGGAGGGCCCCCACAGATACGCAGTATTTT. This encodes CASSKTSGRAPTDTQYF.

The genes are TRBV7-2 and TRBJ2-5, with TRBD2 as a possible D gene (5 bases). In germline, CDR1 is SGHTA, CDR2 FQGNSA. V lost 5 bases to trimming and J lost 11 bases, with 18 bases between them. This CDR3 spans 13 amino acids. The CDR3 nucleotides read TGTGCCAGCAGCCGGGAAGTCGGAAATGAGCAGTACTTC. Protein sequence: CASSREVGNEQYF.

This clonotype was observed a handful of times. The V call is TRBV12-3 or TRBV12-4, the J call TRBJ2-2; 11 nucleotides align to TRBD2. The trim removed 3 bases at V and 4 bases at J, leaving 7 bases unmatched. The CDR3 contains 17 residues. The CDR3 DNA reads as TGTGCCAGCAGTTTGTTACTAGCGGGAGTGGTCACCGGGGAGCTGTTTTTT. Translated: CASSLLLAGVVTGELFF.

The chain links TRBV6-5 to TRBJ2-7; 13 bases line up with TRBD2. V trimming: 6 bases; J trimming: 3 bases; junction bases outside the gene matches: 8. CDR3 length equals 16 residues. Germline CDR1 is MNHEY and CDR2 is SVGAGI. The CDR3 loop is CASRGRRTSGSYEQYF. In nucleotides, the CDR3 is TGTGCCAGCAGAGGCCGGAGGACTAGCGGGAGCTACGAGCAGTACTTC.

This clonotype has just one count. At one end the junction does not follow the germline gene, possibly because of a read error. This sequence joins TRBV6-2 or TRBV6-3 and TRBJ1-1; 9 nucleotides align to TRBD1. Germline CDR1 is MNHEY and CDR2 is SVGEGT. The CDR3 covers 17 residues. DNA for the CDR3: TGTGCCAGCAGTTACACCTCCGGGACAGGGTTGAAGACTGAAGCTTTCTTT. It encodes CASSYTSGTGLKTEAFF.

This clonotype appeared a few times. The chain couples TRBV12-3 or TRBV12-4 to TRBJ2-5, with D perhaps TRBD1 (6 bases). The CDR3 totals 13 residues. Trimming pared 7 bases from V and 5 bases from J, leaving 14 bases between. The CDR3 nucleotides are TGTGCCAGCACTGTGGGGGCGTTTGAGACCCAGTACTTC. Protein product: CASTVGAFETQYF.

The V call is TRBV24-1, the J call TRBJ2-1; D is uncertain. CDR1 KGHDR and CDR2 SFDVKD come from the germline V gene. This CDR3 comprises 13 residues. V lost 9 bases and J lost 3, with 11 bases in between. The CDR3 nucleotides read TGTGCCACCGCCGCAGTTAACTACAATGAGCAGTTCTTC. This encodes CATAAVNYNEQFF.

This chain joins TRBV5-6 and TRBJ2-4; no definite D call. The J call may be incorrect, as the DNA end agrees better with TRBJ2-7. The CDR3 covers 12 residues. The germline V gene encodes CDR1 SGHDT and CDR2 YYEEEE. CDR3 in DNA: TGTGCCAGCAGCTTTGCAACGCTCGAGCAGTACTTC. It is translated as CASSFATLEQYF.

The chain is built from TRBV9 and TRBJ1-4; TRBD1 might be the D (6 bases). The V end was cut by 3 bases, the J end by 11 bases, with 14 bases between. The CDR3 loop spans 13 amino acids. Germline V lookup: CDR1 SGDLS, CDR2 YYNGEE. DNA of the CDR3: TGTGCCAGCAGCGGACCGGGAGGGGGGAAACTGTTTTTT. Its protein is CASSGPGGGKLFF.